This T cell receptor (beta chain) was documented in a study of T-cell memory formation after mild COVID-19. TCRdb re-called the 5' RACE reads with MiXCR, one entry per CDR3 protein. The data show approximately 300,000 distinct CDR3 sequences, approximately 8% seen once. This clonotype was recorded at least ten times. Germline values: CDR1 MNHEY, CDR2 SVGAGI. The CDR3 totals 16 residues. V was shortened by 0 bases and J by 3 bases, with 15 bases between the two germline ends. The sample taken for sequencing was PBMCs or a T cell subset sorted from them (not recorded which). The clonotype originates from a man younger than 35 who had mild COVID-19 (a few samples of this study predate the infection). Cell type and time point are not known. The chain uses TRBV6-5 and TRBJ2-7; D remains ambiguous. Written as DNA, the CDR3 is TGTGCCAGCAGTTACTCGCGACTGAGCTTAGGCTACGAGCAGTACTTC. The encoded protein is CASSYSRLSLGYEQYF.